This paragraph reports one T cell receptor (beta chain). The germline CDR1 and CDR2 sequences are SNHLY and FYNNEI. V was clipped by 7 bases and J by 1 base, with 4 bases between them. The CDR3 has 11 amino acids. This specimen belongs to a study of cytomegalovirus exposure and HLA in healthy donors. The PCR used 60 Vbeta and 13 Jbeta primers. Original methodology: Later analysis identified roughly 82 million unique TCR beta chains, 10 million to 12 million shared. Sequencing used immunoSEQ multiplex PCR; TCRdb keeps in-frame clones, though not all of them. V, J and clone size are taken as reported in that table, and D and trimming were inferred from the DNA itself. This sample has 140,000 to 150,000 clones; 70% occur once, and the top ten carry under 2.5%.

The source of this sequence is a woman aged 60-75 years in good health and CMV-seropositive. V usage is TRBV2 and J usage is TRBJ1-1, with D unresolved. Source material: PBMCs. The CDR3 region has the DNA TGTGCCAGCAAGCAGAACACTGAAGCTTTCTTT. Protein sequence: CASKQNTEAFF.